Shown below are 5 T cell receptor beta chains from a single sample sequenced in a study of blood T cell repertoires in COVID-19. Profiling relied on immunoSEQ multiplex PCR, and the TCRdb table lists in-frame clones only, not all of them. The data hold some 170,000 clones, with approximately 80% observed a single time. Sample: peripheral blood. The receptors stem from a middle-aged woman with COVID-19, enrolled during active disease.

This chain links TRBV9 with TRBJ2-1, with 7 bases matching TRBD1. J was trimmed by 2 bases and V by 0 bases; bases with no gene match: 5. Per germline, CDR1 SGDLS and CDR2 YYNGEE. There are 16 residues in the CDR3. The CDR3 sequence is CASSVVRDRPYNEQFF. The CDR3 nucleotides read TGTGCCAGCAGCGTAGTTCGGGACAGACCCTACAATGAGCAGTTCTTC. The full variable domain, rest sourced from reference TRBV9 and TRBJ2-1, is DSGVTQTPKHLITATGQRVTLRCSPRSGDLSVYWYQQSLDQGLQFLIQYYNGEERAKGNILERFSAQQFPDLHSELNLSSLELGDSALYFCASSVVRDRPYNEQFFGPGTRLTVL.

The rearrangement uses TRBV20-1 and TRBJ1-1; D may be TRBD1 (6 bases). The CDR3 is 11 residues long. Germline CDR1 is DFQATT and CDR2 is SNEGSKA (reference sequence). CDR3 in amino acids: CRGLGGEEAFF. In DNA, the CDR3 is TGCAGGGGACTAGGGGGGGAAGAAGCTTTCTTT.

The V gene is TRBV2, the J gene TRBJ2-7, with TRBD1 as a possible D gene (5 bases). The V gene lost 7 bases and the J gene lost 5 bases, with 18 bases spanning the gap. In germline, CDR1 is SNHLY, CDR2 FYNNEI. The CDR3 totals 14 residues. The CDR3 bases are TGTGCCAGCACCGAAAGACAGTTGAATAACGAGCAGTACTTC. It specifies CASTERQLNNEQYF.

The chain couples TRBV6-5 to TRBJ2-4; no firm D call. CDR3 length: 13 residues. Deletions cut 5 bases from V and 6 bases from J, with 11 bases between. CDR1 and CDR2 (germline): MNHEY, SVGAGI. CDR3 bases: TGTGCCAGCAGTCCCAATTCTAGAAACATTCAGTACTTC. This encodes CASSPNSRNIQYF.

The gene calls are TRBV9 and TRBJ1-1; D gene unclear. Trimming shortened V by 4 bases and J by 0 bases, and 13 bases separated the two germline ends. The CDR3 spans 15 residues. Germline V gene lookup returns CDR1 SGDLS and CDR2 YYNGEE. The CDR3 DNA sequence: TGTGCCAGCAGCTCCCGGGGTGGGGTGAACACTGAAGCTTTCTTT. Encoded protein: CASSSRGGVNTEAFF.